One sample yielded the 29 T cell receptor beta chains listed below, sequenced in a study of T cell changes during pregnancy in multiple sclerosis. Using immunoSEQ multiplex PCR, the repertoire was profiled, and TCRdb retains in-frame clones only, with some absent. Of around 30,000 clones in the sample, nearly 90% were seen once. Sample: CD4+ T cells from peripheral blood mononuclear cells, taken in the second trimester of pregnancy. The receptors come from a female donor with multiple sclerosis, enrolled in a pregnancy study.

The V and J genes are TRBV10-3 and TRBJ2-3, with 9 positions matching TRBD2. V was pared by 7 bases and J by 6 bases, with 8 bases of the junction left unmatched. This CDR3 region has 14 residues. Germline V gene sequence: CDR1 ENHRY, CDR2 SYGVKD. In DNA form, the CDR3 reads TGTGCCATCAAGGGGGCGGCGGGGGGGGATACGCAGTATTTT. It translates to CAIKGAAGGDTQYF.

The rearrangement joins TRBV4-1 to TRBJ1-3; maybe TRBD1 (5 bases). This CDR3 spans 15 amino acids. Germline V gene data show CDR1 as MGHRA and CDR2 as YSYEKL. V was shortened by 6 bases and J by 2 bases, with 14 bases between the two germline ends. Here the CDR3 reads CASRPPGGAGNTIYF. The DNA of the CDR3 is TGCGCCAGCAGGCCTCCCGGAGGGGCTGGAAACACCATATATTTT.

The CDR3 loop is CASSPTGGPSYNEQFF. CDR3 nucleotide sequence: TGTGCCAGTAGTCCAACAGGGGGCCCCTCCTACAATGAGCAGTTCTTC. V is TRBV19 and J is TRBJ2-1, with 9 nucleotides matching TRBD1. There are 16 residues in the CDR3. Germline CDR1 and CDR2: LNHDA and SQIVND (reference sequence). After removal of 5 bases from V and 0 bases from J, the junction contained 5 bases not matched to a gene.

The gene calls are TRBV6-5 and TRBJ1-1; 9 positions agree with TRBD1. The CDR3 length is 16 residues. Looked up from germline, CDR1 is MNHEY and CDR2 is SVGAGI. Trimming took 2 bases from V and 1 from J; bases not matched to a gene: 5. CDR3 protein: CASSYRDRVGNTEAFF. The DNA of the CDR3 is TGTGCCAGCAGTTACCGGGACAGGGTAGGGAACACTGAAGCTTTCTTT.

This chain uses TRBV6-6 with TRBJ2-1; 8 bases map to TRBD2. The J segment lost 6 bases and the V segment lost 6 bases, leaving 10 bases of the junction unmatched. The CDR3 has 15 amino acids. Germline V lookup: CDR1 MNHNY, CDR2 SVGAGI (reference sequence). The CDR3 DNA is TGTGCCAGCAGACAAACGGCCGGGGGGGGCAATGAGCAGTTCTTC. Its translation is CASRQTAGGGNEQFF.

This chain links TRBV7-9 with TRBJ1-1, with D unresolved. Germline loops: CDR1 SEHNR, CDR2 FQNEAQ (reference sequence). V shed 4 bases and J shed 3 bases, with 12 bases lying between them. This CDR3 contains 14 residues. The chain's CDR3 is CASSSRGGYTEAFF. For the CDR3, the DNA is TGTGCCAGCAGCTCTAGAGGTGGGTACACTGAAGCTTTCTTT. Variable domain in full (rest from reference TRBV7-9 and TRBJ1-1): DTGVSQNPRHKITKRGQNVTFRCDPISEHNRLYWYRQTLGQGPEFLTYFQNEAQLEKSRLLSDRFSAERPKGSFSTLEIQRTEQGDSAMYLCASSSRGGYTEAFFGQGTRLTVV.

The gene calls are TRBV11-3 and TRBJ1-1; 8 nucleotides agree with TRBD1. Germline-derived CDR1 and CDR2 are SGHNT and YENEEA. The CDR3 length is 15 residues. The trim removed 3 bases at V and 1 base at J, leaving 4 bases unmatched. The CDR3 DNA reads TGTGCCAGCAGCTTCAGGGGGCAAGAGAACACTGAAGCTTTCTTT. It encodes CASSFRGQENTEAFF.

The genes are TRBV5-1 and TRBJ1-1; D is ambiguous. Trimming pared 3 bases from V and 1 base from J, leaving 16 bases between. CDR1 is SGHRS, CDR2 YFSETQ, per germline. The CDR3 length is 16 residues. The CDR3 here is CASSSADYPPNTEAFF. In DNA form, the CDR3 reads TGCGCCAGCAGCTCCGCGGACTACCCCCCGAACACTGAAGCTTTCTTT.

DNA for the CDR3: TGTGCCAGCAGCCGGGACAGGGGCTCCGGGGAGCTGTTTTTT. Protein: CASSRDRGSGELFF. V usage is TRBV7-2 and J usage is TRBJ2-2; TRBD1 matches 10 bases. Germline-derived CDR1 and CDR2 are SGHTA and FQGNSA. This CDR3 has 14 amino acids. The J segment lost 6 bases and the V segment lost 5 bases, leaving 3 bases of the junction unmatched. Drawing the rest from reference TRBV7-2 and TRBJ2-2, the complete variable domain is GAGVSQSPSNKVTEKGKDVELRCDPISGHTALYWYRQSLGQGLEFLIYFQGNSAPDKSGLPSDRFSAERTGGSVSTLTIQRTQQEDSAVYLCASSRDRGSGELFFGEGSRLTVL.

This chain joins TRBV5-6 and TRBJ2-5; D uncertain. This CDR3 contains 14 residues. With 0 bases removed from V and 1 base from J, the gap between germline ends came to 7 bases. Germline-derived CDR1 and CDR2 are SGHDT and YYEEEE. CDR3 residues: CASSLAPIQETQYF. The CDR3 DNA is TGTGCCAGCAGCTTGGCCCCCATCCAAGAGACCCAGTACTTC.

The chain employs TRBV7-9 and TRBJ1-2; 8 bases line up with TRBD1. Trimming at V came to 0 bases and at J to 4 bases, leaving 4 bases not matched to a gene. Germline CDR1 reads SEHNR; CDR2 reads FQNEAQ (reference sequence). The CDR3 length is 15 residues. CDR3 DNA sequence: TGTGCCAGCAGCTTAGCGACAGGGGCCCTCTATGGCTACACCTTC. Amino acids: CASSLATGALYGYTF.

This clone turned up a few times. The rearrangement joins TRBV7-9 to TRBJ1-2, with a weak D call TRBD1 (5 bases). V shed 1 base and J shed 4 bases, with 10 bases lying between them. The length of the CDR3 is 14 residues. The V gene's germline CDR1 is SEHNR and CDR2 FQNEAQ (reference sequence). The CDR3 DNA follows: TGTGCCAGCAGCTTAGGGGGCGCTGGCTATGGCTACACCTTC. Translated: CASSLGGAGYGYTF.

CDR3 sequence: CASSLAGRGGTEAFF. The CDR3 region has the DNA TGCGCCAGCAGCTTGGCGGGCAGGGGCGGAACTGAAGCTTTCTTT. This chain joins TRBV5-1 and TRBJ1-1; the D gene is possibly TRBD1 (6 bases). Germline V gene data show CDR1 as SGHRS and CDR2 as YFSETQ. The CDR3 length is 15 residues. Trimming cost V 0 bases and J 5 bases, with 14 bases left between them.

The chain uses TRBV15 and TRBJ1-5, with 7 bases identical to TRBD1. Germline trimming cut 0 bases from V and 11 bases from J; bases unmatched to any gene: 10. CDR1 is LNHNV, CDR2 YYDKDF, per germline (reference sequence). The CDR3 is made up of 15 amino acids. CDR3 coding DNA: TGTGCCACCAGCAGAGATCCCACAGGGGAGGTTGCCCAGCATTTT. It codes for CATSRDPTGEVAQHF. The complete variable domain, with remaining parts taken from reference TRBV15 and TRBJ1-5, reads DAMVIQNPRYQVTQFGKPVTLSCSQTLNHNVMYWYQQKSSQAPKLLFHYYDKDFNNEADTPDNFQSRRPNTSFCFLDIRSPGLGDTAMYLCATSRDPTGEVAQHFGDGTRLSIL.

This clone was seen only a few times. V usage is TRBV6-6 and J usage is TRBJ1-6, with D perhaps TRBD1 (5 bases). The ends were cut back, 9 bases at V and 7 bases at J, with 13 bases in the middle. This CDR3 has 13 residues. Germline CDR1 is MNHNY and CDR2 is SVGAGI (reference sequence). The CDR3 is CASAGFKNSPLHF. CDR3 in DNA: TGTGCCAGTGCAGGGTTTAAGAATTCACCCCTCCACTTT.

The CDR3 DNA follows: TGTGCCTGGGGGGCGGGCGGGGCTCGAGGGGAGACCCAGTACTTC. It is translated as CAWGAGGARGETQYF. The chain is built from TRBV30 and TRBJ2-5, with TRBD2 as a possible D gene (6 bases). Deletions cut 5 bases from V and 5 bases from J, with 21 bases between. CDR1 and CDR2 (germline): GTSNPN, SVGIG (reference sequence). CDR3 length: 15 amino acids.

This chain connects TRBV28 to TRBJ1-2; TRBD1 aligns across 9 bases. The CDR3 spans 17 residues. Germline V gives CDR1 MDHEN, CDR2 SYDVKM. The V gene end was trimmed by 4 bases and the J gene end by 4 bases; junction bases not matched to a gene: 13. The CDR3, as DNA: TGTGCCAGCAGTTCATCAACCGGGACAGGGTCCTTCTATGGCTACACCTTC. Residues: CASSSSTGTGSFYGYTF.

This clone has only a few counts. V gene TRBV5-1 combines with J gene TRBJ2-5; TRBD2 matches 8 bases. V shed 1 base, J shed 1 base, and the junction held 6 bases outside the gene matches. The CDR3 runs 16 residues. The germline V gene encodes CDR1 SGHRS and CDR2 YFSETQ. CDR3 coding DNA: TGCGCCAGCAGCTTGCTGGCCAGCGGGGGCCAAGAGACCCAGTACTTC. Translating gives CASSLLASGGQETQYF.

The V and J genes are TRBV6-6 and TRBJ1-2; D is undetermined. This CDR3 is built from 13 residues. The V end was cut by 7 bases, the J end by 7 bases, with 16 bases between. Per germline, CDR1 MNHNY and CDR2 SVGAGI (reference sequence). The chain's CDR3 is CASILVAAGGYTF. The DNA for the CDR3 is TGTGCCAGCATACTAGTAGCAGCGGGTGGCTACACCTTC.

The chain carries TRBV6-5 and TRBJ1-2, with TRBD1 matching 8 bases. CDR3 length equals 15 residues. CDR1 is MNHEY, CDR2 SVGAGI, per germline. V lost 4 bases and J lost 2; bases outside the gene matches: 6. The CDR3 DNA follows: TGTGCCAGCAGTTCTCAGGGGGCGGGGAACTATGGCTACACCTTC. It yields the protein CASSSQGAGNYGYTF.

The rearrangement links TRBV5-6 to TRBJ2-7; the D gene is possibly TRBD1 (5 bases). Trimming pared 3 bases from V and 0 bases from J, leaving 13 bases between. The CDR3 has 15 residues. The germline V gene has CDR1 SGHDT and CDR2 YYEEEE. As DNA, the CDR3 is TGTGCCAGCAGCTGGTGGGGCAGGACCTCCTACGAGCAGTACTTC. Protein: CASSWWGRTSYEQYF.

V gene TRBV18 combines with J gene TRBJ2-2, with 7 bases identical to TRBD2. CDR1 and CDR2 from the germline V gene are KGHSH and LQKENI. This CDR3 contains 18 residues. Trimming cost V 0 bases and J 0 bases; bases outside gene matches: 7. This chain's CDR3 is CASSPPGGSRPNTGELFF. The CDR3 DNA follows: TGTGCCAGCTCACCACCGGGGGGGAGTAGACCGAACACCGGGGAGCTGTTTTTT.

The chain has TRBV29-1 and TRBJ1-3, with 7 nucleotides matching TRBD1. The V segment lost 4 bases and the J segment 2 bases; nucleotides outside the gene matches: 5. Germline CDR1 and CDR2: SQVTM and ANQGSEA. The CDR3 totals 14 residues. CDR3 coding DNA: TGCAGCGTTGGGGAAGGGACAGCTGGAAACACCATATATTTT. Residues: CSVGEGTAGNTIYF.

The chain employs TRBV4-1 and TRBJ1-6; 7 positions agree with TRBD1. The germline CDR1 and CDR2 sequences are MGHRA and YSYEKL. The CDR3 is 17 residues long. J lost 7 bases, V lost 1 base, and 10 bases had no gene match. The CDR3 coding sequence is TGCGCCAGCAGCCAAGTCCCCAAACAGGGGTGGAATTCACCCCTCCACTTT. It codes for CASSQVPKQGWNSPLHF.

V and J are TRBV29-1 and TRBJ2-7; 8 bases fit TRBD1. Germline assignment: CDR1 SQVTM and CDR2 ANQGSEA. The CDR3 spans 13 residues. The ends lost 6 bases at V and 1 base at J; junction bases unmatched: 5. The CDR3 protein is CSVGQAISYEQYF. CDR3 coding DNA: TGCAGCGTGGGACAGGCGATTTCCTACGAGCAGTACTTC.

This sequence joins TRBV27 and TRBJ2-1; a possible D gene is TRBD2 (5 bases). CDR1 and CDR2 from the germline V gene are MNHEY and SMNVEV (reference sequence). Trimming cost V 7 bases and J 7 bases, with 14 bases left between them. The CDR3 is 13 residues long. The CDR3 region has the DNA TGTGCCAGCAAAATTACTAGTGGTAATGAGCAGTTCTTC. Protein: CASKITSGNEQFF.

The chain combines TRBV11-3 with TRBJ2-3, with D possibly matching TRBD2 (6 bases). The CDR3 is 14 residues long. CDR1 SGHNT and CDR2 YENEEA come from the germline V gene. V lost 4 bases, J lost 6 bases, and 14 bases lay in between. Here the CDR3 reads CASSSGVGRDTQYF. CDR3 bases: TGTGCCAGCAGCTCGGGGGTAGGGCGGGATACGCAGTATTTT.

This clone was found a few times. The genes are TRBV7-3 and TRBJ2-7; no definite D call. Germline CDR1 is SGHTA and CDR2 is FQGTGA. This CDR3 is 14 amino acids long. V was shortened by 1 base and J by 5 bases, with 12 bases between the two germline ends. The CDR3 here is CASSLRPGIDEQYF. The CDR3 DNA follows: TGTGCCAGCAGCTTAAGGCCGGGTATCGACGAGCAGTACTTC.

The chain combines TRBV6-6 with TRBJ1-5; 7 positions agree with TRBD1. The CDR3 sequence is 16 residues long. The germline CDR1 and CDR2 sequences are MNHNY and SVGAGI (reference sequence). V lost 6 bases and J lost 4; bases outside the gene matches: 12. CDR3 nucleotide sequence: TGTGCCAGCAGAGTTATTAAGGGGGCGCGAAATCAGCCCCAGCATTTT. Protein: CASRVIKGARNQPQHF.